The source of this TCR beta chain is a study of blood T cell repertoires in COVID-19. The CDR3 is made up of 13 amino acids. V lost 6 bases, J lost 7 bases, and 4 bases stayed unmatched. Germline V gives CDR1 MNHEY, CDR2 SVGAGI. Clones were sequenced by immunoSEQ multiplex PCR, and TCRdb holds only the in-frame ones, with some missing. This table has approximately 280,000 clones, 80% to 85% appearing once. The chain uses TRBV6-5 and TRBJ1-2; 11 nucleotides line up with TRBD1. The receptor comes from a man in his forties or fifties who had been exposed to COVID-19. The sample was PBMCs or T cells enriched from blood (not recorded which). Written as DNA, the CDR3 is TGTGCCAGCAGGGGGACAGGGGGGAGTGGCTACACCTTC. As protein: CASRGTGGSGYTF.